The 32 T cell receptor beta chains below all came from one sample that was sequenced in a study of tumor-infiltrating lymphocytes in primary liver carcinoma. The blood RNA (from unsorted whole blood) was obtained, and germline DNA was also extracted. With a constant-region primer, TCR beta cDNA was made from about 0.5 ug of total RNA. ARM-PCR was slightly modified, and three nested multiplex PCR rounds with it gave rise to the TCR beta libraries. A C-beta reverse primer and TRBV1-TRBV30 forward primers served in each of the first two PCR rounds, at ten to eleven cycles apiece. TCRdb analysed the multiplex PCR reads with MiXCR anew, one entry per CDR3 protein. Here the sample spans about 200,000 distinct CDR3 sequences, roughly 61% being singletons. What was sequenced was peripheral blood. Receptor source: a woman aged 55-69 years with primary liver carcinoma and hepatitis B virus infection.

The gene calls are TRBV12-3 or TRBV12-4 and TRBJ1-1; possibly TRBD1 for D (5 bases). Deletions cut 2 bases from V and 9 bases from J, with 10 bases between. The CDR3 contains 12 residues. The CDR3 bases are TGTGCCAGCAGTTTAACCTCAGGGAAAGCTTTCTTT. Amino acids: CASSLTSGKAFF.

The genes are TRBV6-4 and TRBJ1-2; perhaps TRBD1 as D (6 bases). Looked up from germline, CDR1 is MRHNA and CDR2 is SNTAGT. With 4 bases removed from V and 8 bases from J, the gap between germline ends came to 23 bases. This CDR3 is 16 amino acids long. CDR3 bases: TGTGCCAGCAGTGTCGTCCCTGGGACACCAACGGGGGGCTACACCTTC. Translating gives CASSVVPGTPTGGYTF.

Notes on this clonotype: A read error may account for a junction end that differs from germline. The chain has TRBV11-2 and TRBJ2-7; either TRBD1 or TRBD2 may fit D (5 bases each). CDR3 length equals 17 residues. The germline CDR1 and CDR2 sequences are SGHAT and FQNNGV. CDR3 protein: CDSSLGLNRRSSYDQYF. The CDR3 coding sequence is TGTGATAGCAGCTTAGGACTTAACAGGAGGAGCTCCTACGATCAGTACTTC.

About this clonotype: This may be a read error, as it is one base from a much larger clone. The rearrangement links TRBV29-1 to TRBJ1-1; tentative D call: TRBD1 (6 bases). CDR3 size: 13 residues. The germline V gene encodes CDR1 SQVTM and CDR2 ANQGSEA. V lost 3 bases, J lost 10 bases, and 18 bases lay in between. The CDR3: CSVETRGAVRAFF. CDR3 sequence (DNA): TGCAGCGTTGAGACACGGGGGGCTGTTCGAGCTTTCTTT.

As regards this clonotype: The germline gene is not matched at one end of the junction; a read error may be the cause. CDR3 bases: TGTGCCAACAGCTTCGGACTAGGACGCACAGACACGAAGTATTTT. Its protein is CANSFGLGRTDTKYF. The chain couples TRBV11-2 to TRBJ2-3; 7 bases are shared with TRBD2. The germline gives CDR1 SGHAT, CDR2 FQNNGV. This CDR3 is built from 15 residues.

To note about this clonotype: At one end the junction does not follow the germline gene, possibly because of a read error. The CDR3 nucleotides read TGCGCCAGCAGCCAATCAGGGGGATCCTATGGCCACACCTTC. Translated: CASSQSGGSYGHTF. The rearrangement links TRBV4-1 to TRBJ1-2, with TRBD1 matching over 7 bases. CDR3 size: 14 residues. Germline CDR1 and CDR2: MGHRA and YSYEKL.

The rearrangement links TRBV4-2 to TRBJ2-1; 10 nucleotides align to TRBD2. This CDR3 region has 15 residues. Germline CDR1 is LGHNA and CDR2 is YNFKEQ. In DNA form, the CDR3 reads TGTACTAGCAGCCAAGCGGGAGGGAGTTACAATGAGCAGTTCTTC. Translating gives CTSSQAGGSYNEQFF.

Of note for this clonotype: One end of the junction varies from germline; a read error may be responsible. The chain employs TRBV6-1 and TRBJ2-7; D uncertain. The germline V gene has CDR1 MNHNS and CDR2 SASEGT. This CDR3 comprises 14 residues. CDR3 in amino acids: CASSEAGGTYVQYF. The CDR3 nucleotides read TGTGCCAGCAGTGAAGCGGGCGGAACCTACGTGCAGTACTTC.

Comment on this clonotype: An end of the junction differs from the germline gene, which may be a read error. CDR3 sequence reads: CASATPTASWRAATGELFF. CDR3 bases: TGTGCCAGTGCCACACCAACGGCTAGCTGGAGGGCCGCCACCGGGGAGCTATTTTTT. The chain is built from TRBV28 and TRBJ2-2, with D maybe TRBD2 (6 bases). CDR3 length: 19 amino acids. The germline gives CDR1 MDHEN, CDR2 SYDVKM.

As concerns this clonotype: It may be a read error: a sequence one base away is much more abundant. The CDR3 loop reads CAWTLNTEAFF. DNA for the CDR3: TGTGCCTGGACGCTGAACACTGAAGCTTTCTTT. The chain employs TRBV30 and TRBJ1-1; unclear D gene. The CDR3 contains 11 residues. V lost 4 bases to trimming and J lost 0 bases, with 3 bases between them. Germline assignment: CDR1 GTSNPN and CDR2 SVGIG (reference sequence).

The chain recombines TRBV11-2 with TRBJ1-6; unclear D gene. The CDR3 is made up of 14 amino acids. Germline CDR1 is SGHAT and CDR2 is FQNNGV. V lost 10 bases and J 6 bases, leaving 16 bases between the germline ends. The CDR3 protein is CANCLSRFNSPLHF. In DNA, the CDR3 is TGTGCCAACTGCTTATCCAGGTTTAATTCACCCCTCCACTTT.

The V call is TRBV11-2, the J call TRBJ2-7; TRBD2 is a possible D gene (6 bases). Germline-derived CDR1 and CDR2 are SGHAT and FQNNGV. V was shortened by 1 base and J by 6 bases, with 16 bases between the two germline ends. This CDR3 has 15 amino acids. The CDR3 coding sequence is TGTGCCAGCAGCTTAGGGGACTTGGGGCATGGCGAGCAGTACTTC. Translating it yields CASSLGDLGHGEQYF.

In regard to this clonotype: A junction boundary mismatches the germline segment, possibly from a read error. This chain connects TRBV11-2 to TRBJ2-7; TRBD1 matches 11 bases. From germline, CDR1 is SGHAT and CDR2 FQNNGV. This CDR3 is 16 amino acids long. CDR3: CTSSVLRDRGTYEQYF. Written as DNA, the CDR3 is TGTACCAGCAGCGTCCTCCGGGACAGGGGGACCTACGAGCAGTACTTC.

In regard to this clonotype: This could be a read error, since a much larger clone is one nucleotide away. The chain carries TRBV6-6 and TRBJ2-7, with 8 positions matching TRBD1. The germline gives CDR1 MNHNY, CDR2 SVGAGI (reference sequence). The CDR3 loop spans 14 amino acids. Unmatched junction bases numbered 5, after V lost 4 bases and J lost 3 bases. This CDR3 reads CASSFPGQDYEQYF. CDR3 sequence (DNA): TGTGCCAGCAGTTTCCCGGGACAGGACTACGAGCAGTACTTC.

This clonotype was counted many times. The chain joins TRBV4-1 to TRBJ1-2, with TRBD1 matching 10 bases. Germline CDR1 MGHRA, CDR2 YSYEKL. The CDR3 length is 16 residues. Trimming removed 1 base from V and 7 bases from J; junction bases left unmatched: 9. CDR3: CASSQAPGTGDSGYTF. The CDR3 DNA follows: TGCGCCAGCAGCCAAGCCCCCGGGACAGGGGATTCTGGCTACACCTTC.

Remarks on this clonotype: The conserved phenylalanine or tryptophan normally closing the CDR3 is absent here, so this likely arose from a read error. CDR3 amino acids: CACSYSGYNEQFS. In DNA, the CDR3 is TGTGCCTGCAGTTACTCGGGGTACAATGAGCAGTTCTCC. The chain has TRBV6-6 and TRBJ2-1; possibly TRBD2 for D (5 bases). The CDR3 runs 13 residues. Germline CDR1 MNHNY, CDR2 SVGAGI (reference sequence).

This clonotype has ten or more counts. J is TRBJ2-5 and V is TRBV12-3 or TRBV12-4; a weak D match, TRBD2 (6 bases). V was shortened by 5 bases and J by 4 bases, with 20 bases between the two germline ends. The CDR3 runs to 16 residues. CDR3 loop: CASSASWASAGETQYF. In nucleotides, the CDR3 is TGTGCCAGCAGTGCCTCTTGGGCTAGCGCGGGAGAGACCCAGTACTTC.

This clonotype was detected many times. The rearrangement links TRBV6-5 to TRBJ2-7, with a weak D call TRBD2 (6 bases). Trimming took off 6 bases at V and 6 bases at J, with 15 bases between the two ends. The germline CDR1 and CDR2 sequences are MNHEY and SVGAGI. This CDR3 has 13 residues. CDR3 residues: CASRAGTPGEQYF. The CDR3 DNA is TGTGCCAGCAGGGCCGGGACTCCCGGCGAGCAGTACTTC.

This clonotype has a handful of counts. The rearrangement uses TRBV5-4 and TRBJ1-6, with 8 bases aligning to TRBD1. With 6 bases clipped from V and 12 bases from J, the junction kept 8 bases outside the gene matches. The CDR3 contains 13 residues. Per the germline V gene, CDR1 is SGHNT and CDR2 is YYREEE (reference sequence). Here the CDR3 reads CASTPDREEPLHF. The CDR3 nucleotides are TGTGCCAGCACCCCGGACAGGGAGGAACCCCTCCACTTT. Full variable domain (missing parts from reference TRBV5-4 and TRBJ1-6): ETGVTQSPTHLIKTRGQQVTLRCSSQSGHNTVSWYQQALGQGPQFIFQYYREEENGRGNFPPRFSGLQFPNYSSELNVNALELDDSALYLCASTPDREEPLHFGNGTRLTVT.

For this clonotype: This may be a read error: a much more frequent sequence differs by one nucleotide. Here the CDR3 omits its conserved ending phenylalanine or tryptophan, so a read error is the likely source. The gene calls are TRBV29-1 and TRBJ1-1; tentative D call: TRBD1 (5 bases). The V gene lost 3 bases and the J gene lost 6 bases, with 8 bases spanning the gap. Germline V gene sequence: CDR1 SQVTM, CDR2 ANQGSEA. The CDR3 totals 11 residues. The CDR3 here is CSVDGGSEAFS. The CDR3 DNA follows: TGCAGCGTTGATGGGGGGTCTGAAGCTTTCTCT.

This chain links TRBV24-1 with TRBJ1-5, with 10 bases that match TRBD1. CDR1 and CDR2 (germline): KGHDR, SFDVKD. V dropped 3 bases and J dropped 7; count of bases not matched to a gene: 2. The CDR3 is 14 residues long. CDR3: CATSDPDRGQPQHF. DNA of the CDR3: TGTGCCACCAGTGATCCGGACAGGGGGCAGCCCCAGCATTTT.

A single count supports this clonotype. A single base separates this from a much larger clone, so it may be a read error. The gene calls are TRBV30 and TRBJ2-5; the match to TRBD1 covers 7 bases. Germline CDR1 is GTSNPN and CDR2 is SVGIG (reference sequence). The CDR3 runs to 14 residues. The V gene end was trimmed by 3 bases and the J gene end by 2 bases; junction bases not matched to a gene: 6. CDR3 DNA: TGTGCCTGGAGCCCCGGGACAGTGCAAGAGACCCAGTACTTC. It yields the protein CAWSPGTVQETQYF.

In the case of this clonotype: Since the CDR3 does not end with the conserved phenylalanine or tryptophan, this likely comes from a read error. V usage is TRBV4-1 and J usage is TRBJ2-1; D ambiguous. Germline CDR1 MGHRA, CDR2 YSYEKL. The CDR3 extends over 15 amino acids. Trimming shortened V by 5 bases and J by 13 bases, and 24 bases separated the two germline ends. This CDR3 reads CASSAEAISWGEQFL. The CDR3 DNA reads TGCGCCAGCAGCGCTGAGGCGATTAGCTGGGGTGAACAGTTCCTC.

This clonotype was observed at least ten times. The J gene is TRBJ2-7, the V gene TRBV6-2 or TRBV6-3, with 8 bases that match TRBD1. V lost 8 bases, J lost 2 bases, and 5 bases stayed unmatched. The CDR3 has 13 amino acids. Germline values: CDR1 MNHEY, CDR2 SVGEGT. Here the CDR3 reads CASLQQGAYEQYF. The CDR3 region has the DNA TGTGCCAGCCTCCAACAGGGGGCCTACGAGCAGTACTTC.

Concerning this clonotype itself: A much larger clone lies a single base off, so this may be a read error. This chain joins TRBV6-5 and TRBJ2-3, with unresolved D. The CDR3 runs 16 residues. V was shortened by 2 bases and J by 0 bases, with 12 bases between the two germline ends. Per germline, CDR1 MNHEY and CDR2 SVGAGI. CDR3 residues: CASSYPGWLSTDTQYF. CDR3 nucleotide sequence: TGTGCCAGCAGTTACCCCGGTTGGTTGAGCACAGATACGCAGTATTTT.

This clonotype occurred a few times. The genes are TRBV7-3 and TRBJ2-7, with D perhaps matching TRBD1 (7 bases). The CDR3 contains 11 residues. Germline assignment: CDR1 SGHTA and CDR2 FQGTGA. Trimming cost V 5 bases and J 7 bases, with 9 bases left between them. The CDR3 sequence: CASSQGGEQYF. CDR3 nucleotides: TGTGCCAGCAGCCAGGGGGGTGAGCAGTACTTC.

Comments on this clonotype: One end of the junction is discordant with germline, which a read error may explain. V gene TRBV11-3 combines with J gene TRBJ1-1; a weak D match, TRBD1 (5 bases). The germline gives CDR1 SGHNT, CDR2 YENEEA. The length of the CDR3 is 13 residues. The CDR3 nucleotides read TGTGCCAACAGCCCCTCCCCTGACAGCAGGGCTTTCTTT. It translates to CANSPSPDSRAFF.

The DNA for the CDR3 is TGTGCCAGCAGCTTAGCTAACGGGAGTTACGAGCAGTACTTC. Protein sequence: CASSLANGSYEQYF. The chain is built from TRBV11-2 and TRBJ2-7; D is perhaps TRBD2 (6 bases). CDR1 SGHAT and CDR2 FQNNGV come from the germline V gene. The CDR3 runs 14 residues. Trimming stripped 1 base from V and 4 bases from J, with 11 bases between.

For this clonotype: The junction departs from germline at one end; a sequencing error may be responsible. The chain links TRBV11-2 to TRBJ2-7; unclear D gene. This CDR3 region has 14 residues. Germline loops: CDR1 SGHAT, CDR2 FQNNGV. The CDR3 DNA follows: TGTGCCAGTAGCTTGGCGAGAGCCGCCTACGAGCAGTACTTC. It is translated as CASSLARAAYEQYF.

The gene calls are TRBV28 and TRBJ1-2; no reliable D call. This CDR3 spans 12 amino acids. CDR1 is MDHEN, CDR2 SYDVKM, per germline. V dropped 6 bases and J dropped 4 bases, with 9 bases sitting between them. The CDR3 region is CASSRTAYGYTF. In DNA, the CDR3 is TGTGCCAGCAGCCGTACAGCCTATGGCTACACCTTC.

Comments on this clonotype: The conserved phenylalanine or tryptophan normally closing the CDR3 is absent here, so this likely arose from a read error. The rearrangement links TRBV29-1 to TRBJ2-7; the D is unclear. Germline loops: CDR1 SQVTM, CDR2 ANQGSEA. There are 11 residues in the CDR3. CDR3 sequence: CIVGNSYEQYL. The CDR3 DNA sequence: TGCATCGTTGGGAACAGCTACGAGCAGTACTTA.

This clonotype has ten or more counts. V and J are TRBV12-3 or TRBV12-4 and TRBJ1-5, with 8 bases matching TRBD1. The CDR3 covers 15 residues. The J segment lost 3 bases and the V segment lost 1 base, leaving 2 bases of the junction unmatched. The CDR3 DNA is TGTGCCAGCAGTTTAGGGGACAGGAACAATCAGCCCCAGCATTTT. Its protein is CASSLGDRNNQPQHF.